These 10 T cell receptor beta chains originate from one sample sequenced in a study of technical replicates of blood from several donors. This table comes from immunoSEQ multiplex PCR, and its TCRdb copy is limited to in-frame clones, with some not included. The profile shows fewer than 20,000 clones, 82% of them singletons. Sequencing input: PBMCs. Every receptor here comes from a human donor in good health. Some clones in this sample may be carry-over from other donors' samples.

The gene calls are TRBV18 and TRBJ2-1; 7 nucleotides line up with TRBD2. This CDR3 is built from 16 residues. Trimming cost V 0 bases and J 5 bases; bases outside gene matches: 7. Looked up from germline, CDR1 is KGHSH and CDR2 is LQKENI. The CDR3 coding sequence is TGTGCCAGCTCACCACCGGGCGGGAGCGTCCACAATGAGCAGTTCTTC. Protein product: CASSPPGGSVHNEQFF.

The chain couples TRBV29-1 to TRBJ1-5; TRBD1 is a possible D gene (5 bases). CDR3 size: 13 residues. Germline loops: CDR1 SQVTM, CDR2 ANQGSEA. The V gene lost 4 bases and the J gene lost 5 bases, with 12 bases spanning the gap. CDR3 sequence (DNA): TGCAGCGTTGTAGAGGGGAGAGATCAGCCCCAGCATTTT. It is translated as CSVVEGRDQPQHF.

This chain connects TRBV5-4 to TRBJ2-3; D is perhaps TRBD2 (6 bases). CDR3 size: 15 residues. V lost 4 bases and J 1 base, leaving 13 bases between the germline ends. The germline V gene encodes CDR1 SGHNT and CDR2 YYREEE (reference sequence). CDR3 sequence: CASSDPGLRTDTQYF. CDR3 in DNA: TGTGCCAGCAGCGATCCGGGACTCCGCACAGATACGCAGTATTTT.

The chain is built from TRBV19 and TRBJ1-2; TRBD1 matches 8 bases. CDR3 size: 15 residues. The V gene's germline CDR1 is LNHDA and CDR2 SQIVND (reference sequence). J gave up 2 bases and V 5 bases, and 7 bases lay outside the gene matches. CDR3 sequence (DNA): TGTGCCAGTAGTTTCCAGGACAGGGACAACTATGGCTACACCTTC. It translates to CASSFQDRDNYGYTF. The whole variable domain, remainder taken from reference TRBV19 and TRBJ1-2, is DGGITQSPKYLFRKEGQNVTLSCEQNLNHDAMYWYRQDPGQGLRLIYYSQIVNDFQKGDIAEGYSVSREKKESFPLTVTSAQKNPTAFYLCASSFQDRDNYGYTFGSGTRLTVV.

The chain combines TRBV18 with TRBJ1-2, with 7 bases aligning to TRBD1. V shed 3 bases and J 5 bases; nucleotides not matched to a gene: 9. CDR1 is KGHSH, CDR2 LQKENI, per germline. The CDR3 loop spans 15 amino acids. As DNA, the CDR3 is TGTGCCAGCTCACCGGGGACAGCTAGCCCGTATGGCTACACCTTC. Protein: CASSPGTASPYGYTF. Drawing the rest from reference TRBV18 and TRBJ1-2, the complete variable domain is NAGVMQNPRHLVRRRGQEARLRCSPMKGHSHVYWYRQLPEEGLKFMVYLQKENIIDESGMPKERFSAEFPKEGPSILRIQQVVRGDSAAYFCASSPGTASPYGYTFGSGTRLTVV.

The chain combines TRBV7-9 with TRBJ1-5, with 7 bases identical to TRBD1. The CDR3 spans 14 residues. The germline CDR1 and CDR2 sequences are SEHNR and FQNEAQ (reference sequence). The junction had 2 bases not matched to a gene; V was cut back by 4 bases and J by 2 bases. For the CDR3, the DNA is TGTGCCAGCAGCTCGGGGACAGGCAATCAGCCCCAGCATTTT. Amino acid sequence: CASSSGTGNQPQHF.

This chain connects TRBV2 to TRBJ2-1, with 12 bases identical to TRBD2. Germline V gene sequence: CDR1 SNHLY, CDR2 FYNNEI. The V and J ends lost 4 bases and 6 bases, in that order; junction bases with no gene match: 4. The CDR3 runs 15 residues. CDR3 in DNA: TGTGCCAGCAGTGCTGGACTAGCGGGGTTCAATGAGCAGTTCTTC. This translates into CASSAGLAGFNEQFF.

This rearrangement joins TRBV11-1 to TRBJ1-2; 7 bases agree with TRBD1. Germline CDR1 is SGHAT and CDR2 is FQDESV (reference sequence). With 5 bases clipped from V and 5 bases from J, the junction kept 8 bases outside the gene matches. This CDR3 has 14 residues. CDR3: CASSPPAGGYGYTF. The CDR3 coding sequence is TGTGCCAGCAGCCCACCCGCAGGGGGATATGGCTACACCTTC.

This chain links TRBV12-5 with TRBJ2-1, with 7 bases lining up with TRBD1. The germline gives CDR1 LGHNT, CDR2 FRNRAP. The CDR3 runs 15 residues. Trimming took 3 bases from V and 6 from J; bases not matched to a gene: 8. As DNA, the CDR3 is TGTGCTAGTGGTTTTGTGGTGGCAGGGGGCAATGAGCAGTTCTTC. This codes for CASGFVVAGGNEQFF.

CDR3: CASSLILAGEETQYF. The CDR3 coding sequence is TGTGCCAGCAGCTTGATCCTAGCGGGAGAAGAGACCCAGTACTTC. This chain uses TRBV5-6 with TRBJ2-5, with 10 bases aligning to TRBD2. Trimming cost V 1 base and J 3 bases; bases outside gene matches: 3. Germline CDR1 is SGHDT and CDR2 is YYEEEE. The CDR3 runs 15 residues.